What follows is one T cell receptor beta chain and its context. Its antigen remains unidentified. Time point indicated: recipient sample about 28 days before transplant, after cytoreduction. Blood collection times were about day -28 and days 30, 100, 180 posttransplant. The sample originates from a study of T cell clonotyping in hematopoietic cell transplantation. Study overall: Recipient samples before transplant were obtained post-cytoreduction.

Only in-frame clones appear in the TCRdb table, and some are missing; sequencing was by immunoSEQ multiplex PCR. This sample has 35,000 to 45,000 clones, with roughly 95% found just once. Germline-derived CDR1 and CDR2 are SEHNR and FQNEAQ (reference sequence). The CDR3 loop spans 17 amino acids. The trim removed 1 base at V and 0 bases at J, leaving 6 bases unmatched. Overall study findings and caveats: Broader posttransplant TCR repertoire diversity was predicted by graft donor and pretransplant recipient Inverse Simpson Index values. Few recipient clonotypes overlapped donors; over 95% were de novo at given depth.

The sample was peripheral blood mononuclear cells, taken before stem cell transplant. The chain links TRBV7-9 to TRBJ2-1; 7 bases agree with TRBD2. The sequence was obtained from a middle-aged man with chronic myeloid leukemia. Some clones in this sample may be carry-over from other donors' samples. The CDR3 nucleotides are TGTGCCAGCAGCTTAGGGGAGGGAACCCCCTCCTACAATGAGCAGTTCTTC. It encodes CASSLGEGTPSYNEQFF.